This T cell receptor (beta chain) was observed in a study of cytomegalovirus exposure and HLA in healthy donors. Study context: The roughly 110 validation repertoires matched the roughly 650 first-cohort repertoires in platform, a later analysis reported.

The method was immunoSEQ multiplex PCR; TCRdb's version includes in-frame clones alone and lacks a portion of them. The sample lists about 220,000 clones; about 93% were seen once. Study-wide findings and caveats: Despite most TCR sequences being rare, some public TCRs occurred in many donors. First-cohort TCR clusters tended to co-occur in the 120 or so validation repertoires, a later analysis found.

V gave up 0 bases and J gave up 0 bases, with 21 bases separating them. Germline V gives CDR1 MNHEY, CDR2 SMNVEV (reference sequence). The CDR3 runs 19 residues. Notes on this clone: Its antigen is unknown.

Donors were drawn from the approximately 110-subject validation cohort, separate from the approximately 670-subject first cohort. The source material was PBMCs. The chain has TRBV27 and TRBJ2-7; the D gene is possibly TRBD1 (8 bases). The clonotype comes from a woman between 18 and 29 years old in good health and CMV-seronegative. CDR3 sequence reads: CASSLSQRGVGTGSYEQYF. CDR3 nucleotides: TGTGCCAGCAGTTTATCCCAACGGGGGGTCGGGACAGGCTCCTACGAGCAGTACTTC.